These T cell receptor beta chains were read from a single sample in a study of graft-versus-host responses after intestinal transplantation. Sequencing was performed with immunoSEQ multiplex PCR; in TCRdb, only in-frame clones are kept and a portion is missing. Of under 20,000 clones listed, approximately 89% are singletons. Sequenced here: PBMCs, sampled approximately 220 days after intestinal transplant. Every receptor here comes from a human patient who received an intestinal transplant, so some T cells may come from the graft donor. Each CDR3 is given with its conserved first and last residue. A D gene is named only where the DNA matches it firmly. Clone size, where shown, is once, few, many, or a class for clones that have expanded.

j_call	v_call	clone_size	d_call	cdr3_aa	cdr3_nt
TRBJ2-7	TRBV30	once	TRBD2	CAWSWTSGDEQYF	TGTGCCTGGAGTTGGACTAGCGGCGACGAGCAGTACTTC
TRBJ2-1	TRBV2	.	.	CASVVVGDFEFF	TGTGCCAGCGTTGTGGTCGGGGACTTTGAGTTCTTC
TRBJ2-2	TRBV6-5	.	.	CASSYTQVTGELFF	TGTGCCAGCAGTTACACACAGGTTACCGGGGAGCTGTTTTTT
TRBJ2-1	TRBV7-6	.	TRBD2	CASSFAVAGQKGYEQFF	TGTGCCAGCAGCTTCGCGGTAGCGGGGCAAAAGGGCTATGAGCAGTTCTTC
TRBJ1-1	TRBV2	.	.	CASRGHTYMNTEAFF	TGTGCCAGCAGGGGACATACATACATGAACACTGAAGCTTTCTTT
TRBJ1-2	TRBV6-5	.	TRBD1	CASSLTGAVNYGYTF	TGTGCCAGCAGTTTGACAGGGGCCGTTAACTATGGCTACACCTTC
TRBJ2-1	TRBV11-2	.	.	CASTRGIGNEQFF	TGTGCCAGCACCCGGGGGATAGGGAATGAGCAGTTCTTC
TRBJ2-5	TRBV2	.	TRBD2	CASSDGSSGGQETQYF	TGTGCCAGCAGTGATGGCTCTAGCGGGGGACAAGAGACCCAGTACTTC
TRBJ2-7	TRBV5-4	.	TRBD1	CASSSYGTGYSYEQYF	TGTGCCAGCAGCTCCTACGGGACAGGATACTCCTACGAGCAGTACTTC
TRBJ1-5	TRBV2	.	.	CASSDGEPQHF	TGTGCCAGCAGTGATGGGGAGCCCCAGCATTTT
TRBJ1-1	TRBV18	.	.	CASSPPYGFKTEAFF	TGTGCCAGCTCACCACCGTACGGGTTTAAGACTGAAGCTTTCTTT
TRBJ1-1	TRBV5-1	.	TRBD1	CASSSGTGQGGSKAEAFF	TGCGCCAGCAGCTCGGGGACGGGACAGGGAGGATCTAAGGCTGAAGCTTTCTTT
TRBJ2-3	TRBV5-1	.	.	CASSFHISTDTQYF	TGCGCCAGCAGCTTTCATATAAGCACAGATACGCAGTATTTT
TRBJ2-7	TRBV28	.	TRBD1	CASSSRTGGRLEQYF	TGTGCCAGCAGTTCCAGGACAGGGGGAAGACTCGAGCAGTACTTC
TRBJ2-3	TRBV4-2	.	TRBD2	CASSQNYISGGLTDTQYF	TGTGCCAGCAGCCAGAACTACATTAGCGGGGGCCTCACAGATACGCAGTATTTT
TRBJ1-4	TRBV18	.	TRBD1	CASSTGRQGGEKLFF	TGTGCCAGCTCAACGGGACGACAGGGTGGTGAAAAACTGTTTTTT
TRBJ2-7	TRBV5-1	.	TRBD1	CASSNRDRDVYEQYF	TGCGCCAGCAGCAACCGGGACAGGGATGTCTACGAGCAGTACTTC
TRBJ2-5	TRBV6-5	.	TRBD1	CASSYSPGTGGETQYF	TGTGCCAGCAGTTACTCTCCTGGGACAGGGGGGGAGACCCAGTACTTC
TRBJ2-3	TRBV13	.	TRBD1	CASSQGTGWGTDTQYF	TGTGCCAGCAGCCAAGGGACAGGGTGGGGCACAGATACGCAGTATTTT
TRBJ2-5	TRBV5-3	.	.	CARSPWTEGEGTQYF	TGTGCCAGAAGCCCCTGGACTGAGGGGGAAGGGACCCAGTACTTC
TRBJ2-1	TRBV18	.	.	CASSPPGDYNEQFF	TGTGCCAGCTCACCACCAGGGGACTACAATGAGCAGTTCTTC
TRBJ1-6	TRBV6-5	.	.	CASSETGLNSPLHF	TGTGCCAGCAGTGAAACAGGTCTTAATTCACCCCTCCACTTT
TRBJ2-5	TRBV7-3	.	TRBD2	CASSPGGCGGGKTQYF	TGTGCCAGCAGCCCTGGAGGATGCGGGGGAGGAAAGACCCAGTACTTC
TRBJ2-1	TRBV7-2	once	.	CASSLVWANEQFF	TGTGCCAGCAGCTTAGTGTGGGCCAATGAGCAGTTCTTC
TRBJ2-3	TRBV9	.	TRBD2	CASSASLAGLTDTQYF	TGTGCCAGCAGCGCCTCTTTAGCGGGGCTGACAGATACGCAGTATTTT
TRBJ1-4	TRBV4-1	few	.	CASSLTHGMSFEKLFF	TGCGCCAGCAGCCTAACTCATGGGATGAGTTTTGAAAAACTGTTTTTT
TRBJ2-7	TRBV30	.	.	CAWSWGKGYEQYF	TGTGCCTGGAGTTGGGGGAAGGGGTACGAGCAGTACTTC
TRBJ1-2	TRBV10-1	few	.	CASSEGEGYGYTF	TGCGCCAGCAGTGAGGGCGAAGGCTATGGCTACACCTTC
TRBJ1-1	TRBV7-9	.	.	CASSLVGWNTEAFF	TGTGCCAGCAGCTTAGTAGGCTGGAACACTGAAGCTTTCTTT
TRBJ1-1	TRBV6-4	.	.	CASSETGSNTEAFF	TGTGCCAGCAGCGAAACAGGGTCGAACACTGAAGCTTTCTTT
TRBJ2-7	TRBV2	.	TRBD2	CASRATSGGAYEQYF	TGTGCCAGCAGAGCAACTAGCGGGGGAGCCTACGAGCAGTACTTC
TRBJ1-2	TRBV2	.	TRBD1	CASKAGGLNGYTF	TGTGCCAGCAAGGCAGGGGGCCTCAATGGCTACACCTTC
TRBJ2-2	TRBV6-5	once	.	CASRAYRVAGELFF	TGTGCCAGCAGAGCTTACCGCGTCGCCGGGGAGCTGTTTTTT
TRBJ2-7	TRBV11-2	once	.	CASSQGGWEVSEQYF	TGTGCCAGCAGCCAGGGGGGATGGGAGGTGAGCGAGCAGTACTTC
TRBJ2-2	TRBV30	.	TRBD2	CAWRGEVAGSTGELFF	TGTGCCTGGAGAGGGGAGGTAGCGGGGTCCACCGGGGAGCTGTTTTTT
TRBJ1-2	TRBV6-4	.	TRBD1	CASSPGTGGHGYTF	TGTGCCAGCAGTCCCGGGACAGGGGGCCATGGCTACACCTTC
TRBJ1-6	TRBV19	.	.	CASSIGTANSPLHF	TGTGCCAGTAGTATAGGGACGGCTAATTCACCCCTCCACTTT
TRBJ1-4	TRBV7-9	.	.	CASSFDGEFNEKLFF	TGTGCCAGCAGCTTCGACGGGGAATTTAATGAAAAACTGTTTTTT
TRBJ2-3	TRBV11-2	once	.	CASSHPQGTDTQYF	TGTGCCAGCAGCCACCCACAGGGCACAGATACGCAGTATTTT
TRBJ1-2	TRBV5-1	.	TRBD1	CASSNQRGQGYGYTF	TGCGCCAGCAGCAACCAGAGAGGACAGGGCTATGGCTACACCTTC
TRBJ2-3	TRBV7-3	.	TRBD2	CASSLGLAGAGDTQYF	TGTGCCAGCAGCCTGGGACTAGCGGGGGCCGGAGATACGCAGTATTTT
TRBJ1-2	TRBV4-2	.	TRBD1	CASSQLDRPEYGYTF	TGTGCCAGCAGCCAACTGGACAGGCCGGAGTATGGCTACACCTTC